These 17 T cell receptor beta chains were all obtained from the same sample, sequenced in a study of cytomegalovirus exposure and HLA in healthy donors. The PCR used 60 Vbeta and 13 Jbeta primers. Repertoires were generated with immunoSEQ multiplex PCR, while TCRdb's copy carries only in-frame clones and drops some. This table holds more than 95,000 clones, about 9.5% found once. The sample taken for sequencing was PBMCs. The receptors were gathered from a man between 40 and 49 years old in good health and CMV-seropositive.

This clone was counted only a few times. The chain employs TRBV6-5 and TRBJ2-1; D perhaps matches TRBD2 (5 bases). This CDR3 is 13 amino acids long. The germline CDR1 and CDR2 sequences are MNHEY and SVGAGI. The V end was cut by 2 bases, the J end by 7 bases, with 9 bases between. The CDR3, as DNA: TGTGCCAGCAGTTACACTCGGGGTAATGAGCAGTTCTTC. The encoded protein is CASSYTRGNEQFF.

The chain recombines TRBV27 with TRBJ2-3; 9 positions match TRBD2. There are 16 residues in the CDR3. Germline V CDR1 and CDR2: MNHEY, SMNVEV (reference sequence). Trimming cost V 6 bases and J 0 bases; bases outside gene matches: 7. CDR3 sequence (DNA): TGTGCCAGCAGCTTTTTGACTAGCGGTAGCACAGATACGCAGTATTTT. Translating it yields CASSFLTSGSTDTQYF.

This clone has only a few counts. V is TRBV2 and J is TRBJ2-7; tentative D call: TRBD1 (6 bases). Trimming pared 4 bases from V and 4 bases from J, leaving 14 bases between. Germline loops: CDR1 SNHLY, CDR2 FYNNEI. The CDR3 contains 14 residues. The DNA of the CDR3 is TGTGCCAGCAGTGTCCGGACAGCTACTTACGAGCAGTACTTC. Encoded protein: CASSVRTATYEQYF.

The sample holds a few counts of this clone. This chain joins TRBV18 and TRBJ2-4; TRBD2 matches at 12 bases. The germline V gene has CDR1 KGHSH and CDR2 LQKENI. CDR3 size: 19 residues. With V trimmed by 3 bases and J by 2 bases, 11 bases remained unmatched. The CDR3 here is CASSPWGLAGGITKNIQYF. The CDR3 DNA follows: TGTGCCAGCTCACCGTGGGGTCTAGCGGGAGGGATTACCAAAAACATTCAGTACTTC.

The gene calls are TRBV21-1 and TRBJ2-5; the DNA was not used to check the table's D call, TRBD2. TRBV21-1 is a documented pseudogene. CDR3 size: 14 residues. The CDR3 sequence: CASSSTSGEETQYF. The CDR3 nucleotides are TGTGCCAGCAGCAGTACTAGCGGGGAAGAGACCCAGTACTTC.

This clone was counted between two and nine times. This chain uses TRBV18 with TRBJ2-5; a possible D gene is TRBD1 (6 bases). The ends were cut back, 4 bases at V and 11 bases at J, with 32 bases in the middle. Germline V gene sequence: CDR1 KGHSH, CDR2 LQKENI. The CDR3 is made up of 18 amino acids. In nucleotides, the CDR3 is TGTGCCAGCTCACTAATAATTCAACAGGGACCGGCCTTTGGAGAGCAGTACTTC. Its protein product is CASSLIIQQGPAFGEQYF.

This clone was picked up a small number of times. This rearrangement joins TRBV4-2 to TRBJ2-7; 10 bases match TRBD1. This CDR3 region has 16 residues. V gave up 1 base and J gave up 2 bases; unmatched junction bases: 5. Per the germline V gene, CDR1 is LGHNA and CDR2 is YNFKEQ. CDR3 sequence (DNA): TGTGCCAGCAGCCAAGCCCCGGGACAGGGGACCTACGAGCAGTACTTC. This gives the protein CASSQAPGQGTYEQYF.

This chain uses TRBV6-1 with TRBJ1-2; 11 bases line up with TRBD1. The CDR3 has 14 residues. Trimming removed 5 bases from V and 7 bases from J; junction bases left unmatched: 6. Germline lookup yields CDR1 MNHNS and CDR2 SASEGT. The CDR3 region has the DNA TGTGCCAGCAGTACGACCGGGACAGGGGGTGGCTACACCTTC. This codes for CASSTTGTGGGYTF.

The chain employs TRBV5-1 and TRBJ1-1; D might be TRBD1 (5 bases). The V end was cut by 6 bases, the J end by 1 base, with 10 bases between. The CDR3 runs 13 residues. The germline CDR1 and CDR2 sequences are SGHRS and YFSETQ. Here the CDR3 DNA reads TGCGCCAGCATTGGGGCAGGGAACACTGAAGCTTTCTTT. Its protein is CASIGAGNTEAFF.

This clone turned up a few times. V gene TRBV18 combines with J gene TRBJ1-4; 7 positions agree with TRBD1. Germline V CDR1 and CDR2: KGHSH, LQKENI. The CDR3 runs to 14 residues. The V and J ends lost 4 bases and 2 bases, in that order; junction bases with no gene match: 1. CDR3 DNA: TGTGCCAGCTCACAGGGGGCGACTAATGAAAAACTGTTTTTT. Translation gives CASSQGATNEKLFF.

CDR3 nucleotide sequence: TGTGCCTGTTCCCCGGGACAGGGATTGGGTTATATGAACACTGAAGCTTTCTTT. Translated: CACSPGQGLGYMNTEAFF. V is TRBV30 and J is TRBJ1-1, with 9 positions matching TRBD1. CDR3 size: 18 residues. The ends lost 6 bases at V and 0 bases at J; junction bases unmatched: 17. Germline CDR1 GTSNPN, CDR2 SVGIG (reference sequence).

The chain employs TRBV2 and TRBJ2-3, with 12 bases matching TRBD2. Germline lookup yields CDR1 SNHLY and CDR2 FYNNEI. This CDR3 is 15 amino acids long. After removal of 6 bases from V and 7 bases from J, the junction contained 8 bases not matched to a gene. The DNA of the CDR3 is TGTGCCAGCAGCCGAGCTAGCGGGAGGGAGAATACGCAGTATTTT. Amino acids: CASSRASGRENTQYF.

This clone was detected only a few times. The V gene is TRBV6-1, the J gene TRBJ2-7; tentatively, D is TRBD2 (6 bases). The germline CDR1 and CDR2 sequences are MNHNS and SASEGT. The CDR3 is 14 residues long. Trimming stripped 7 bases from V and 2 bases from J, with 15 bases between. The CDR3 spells CASMVQEGTYEQYF. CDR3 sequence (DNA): TGTGCCAGCATGGTCCAGGAGGGGACCTACGAGCAGTACTTC.

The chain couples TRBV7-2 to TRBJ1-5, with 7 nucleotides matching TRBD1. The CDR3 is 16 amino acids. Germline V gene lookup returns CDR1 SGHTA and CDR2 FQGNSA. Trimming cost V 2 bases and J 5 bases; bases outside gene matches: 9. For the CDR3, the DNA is TGTGCCAGCAGCTTATCCAACAGGGGCCCCGATCAGCCCCAGCATTTT. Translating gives CASSLSNRGPDQPQHF.

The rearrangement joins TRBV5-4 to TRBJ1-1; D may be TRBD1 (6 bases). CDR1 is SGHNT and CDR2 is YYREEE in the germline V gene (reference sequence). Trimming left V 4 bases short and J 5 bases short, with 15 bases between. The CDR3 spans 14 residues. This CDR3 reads CASSPRTAKTEAFF. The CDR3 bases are TGTGCCAGCAGCCCTAGGACAGCGAAGACTGAAGCTTTCTTT.

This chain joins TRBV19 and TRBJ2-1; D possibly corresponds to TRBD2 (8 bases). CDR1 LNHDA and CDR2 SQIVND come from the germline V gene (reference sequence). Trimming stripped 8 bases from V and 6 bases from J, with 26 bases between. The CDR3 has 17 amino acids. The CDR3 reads CASVGQGVAGPLNEQFF. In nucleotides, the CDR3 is TGTGCCAGTGTAGGCCAGGGGGTAGCGGGGCCACTCAATGAGCAGTTCTTC. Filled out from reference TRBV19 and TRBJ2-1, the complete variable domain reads DGGITQSPKYLFRKEGQNVTLSCEQNLNHDAMYWYRQDPGQGLRLIYYSQIVNDFQKGDIAEGYSVSREKKESFPLTVTSAQKNPTAFYLCASVGQGVAGPLNEQFFGPGTRLTVL.

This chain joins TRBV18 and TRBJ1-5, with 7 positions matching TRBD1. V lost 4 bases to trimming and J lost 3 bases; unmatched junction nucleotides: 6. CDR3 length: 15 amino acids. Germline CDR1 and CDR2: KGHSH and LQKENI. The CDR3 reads CASSRDSYPNQPQHF. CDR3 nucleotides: TGTGCCAGCTCACGGGACAGTTACCCCAATCAGCCCCAGCATTTT.